Below are 27 T cell receptor beta chains sequenced from a single sample in a study of glioma-infiltrating T cells after dendritic cell vaccination. Sequenced by immunoSEQ multiplex PCR; TCRdb stores in-frame clones only, minus some. The sample lists around 96,000 clones, roughly 83% occurring once. Here the sequenced sample was blood, taken before dendritic cell vaccination. These TCRs come from a human donor with glioblastoma.

The rearrangement links TRBV5-4 to TRBJ1-2; no definite D call. V dropped 0 bases and J dropped 3 bases, with 6 bases sitting between them. This CDR3 is built from 13 residues. CDR1 and CDR2 from the germline V gene are SGHNT and YYREEE (reference sequence). The CDR3 region has the DNA TGTGCCAGCAGCTTGGGCCGAGACTATGGCTACACCTTC. It codes for CASSLGRDYGYTF.

The chain couples TRBV6-5 to TRBJ2-7; 7 nucleotides line up with TRBD2. The germline V gene has CDR1 MNHEY and CDR2 SVGAGI. After removal of 0 bases from V and 7 bases from J, the junction contained 12 bases not matched to a gene. The CDR3 is 16 amino acids. CDR3 residues: CASSYSSLSAGEEQYF. Written as DNA, the CDR3 is TGTGCCAGCAGTTACTCGAGCCTCTCGGCGGGAGAAGAGCAGTACTTC.

This chain uses TRBV2 with TRBJ1-1; 7 bases map to TRBD1. J gave up 7 bases and V 10 bases, and 3 bases lay outside the gene matches. Per germline, CDR1 SNHLY and CDR2 FYNNEI. The CDR3 consists of 10 residues. In DNA, the CDR3 is TGTGCCACCTACAGGGGTGAAGCTTTCTTT. Its translation is CATYRGEAFF.

This clone appeared a single time. The rearrangement uses TRBV18 and TRBJ2-4; D possibly corresponds to TRBD2 (5 bases). Looked up from germline, CDR1 is KGHSH and CDR2 is LQKENI. V lost 2 bases to trimming and J lost 15 bases, with 14 bases between them. The CDR3 sequence is 12 residues long. The CDR3 loop is CASSPRAEEVYF. CDR3 in DNA: TGTGCCAGCTCACCAAGGGCGGAGGAGGTGTACTTC. Full variable domain (rest looked up from reference TRBV18 and TRBJ2-4): NAGVMQNPRHLVRRRGQEARLRCSPMKGHSHVYWYRQLPEEGLKFMVYLQKENIIDESGMPKERFSAEFPKEGPSILRIQQVVRGDSAAYFCASSPRAEEVYFGAGTRLSVL.

The chain is built from TRBV7-2 and TRBJ2-5, with a tentative D call TRBD1 (7 bases). The V gene lost 5 bases and the J gene lost 5 bases, with 18 bases spanning the gap. CDR1 is SGHTA, CDR2 FQGNSA, per germline. CDR3 size: 15 residues. For the CDR3, the DNA is TGTGCCAGCAGCCCGGGGGACAGTCCGAGGGAGACCCAGTACTTC. Protein sequence: CASSPGDSPRETQYF. Variable domain in full (rest from reference TRBV7-2 and TRBJ2-5): GAGVSQSPSNKVTEKGKDVELRCDPISGHTALYWYRQSLGQGLEFLIYFQGNSAPDKSGLPSDRFSAERTGGSVSTLTIQRTQQEDSAVYLCASSPGDSPRETQYFGPGTRLLVL.

This chain joins TRBV5-1 and TRBJ1-1; possibly TRBD1 for D (5 bases). V lost 2 bases, J lost 6 bases, and 11 bases lay in between. The length of the CDR3 is 13 residues. CDR1 and CDR2 (germline): SGHRS, YFSETQ. The CDR3 loop reads CASSFNQGPEAFF. The CDR3 nucleotides are TGCGCCAGCAGCTTTAACCAGGGCCCTGAAGCTTTCTTT. Looking up the rest from reference TRBV5-1 and TRBJ1-1 gives the full variable domain: KAGVTQTPRYLIKTRGQQVTLSCSPISGHRSVSWYQQTPGQGLQFLFEYFSETQRNKGNFPGRFSGRQFSNSRSEMNVSTLELGDSALYLCASSFNQGPEAFFGQGTRLTVV.

This chain joins TRBV5-4 and TRBJ2-2; TRBD2 might be the D (6 bases). Germline values: CDR1 SGHNT, CDR2 YYREEE (reference sequence). Deletions cut 6 bases from V and 7 bases from J, with 16 bases between. The length of the CDR3 is 14 residues. This chain's CDR3 is CASTPDGGNGELFF. CDR3 in DNA: TGTGCCAGCACGCCCGATGGGGGGAACGGGGAGCTGTTTTTT.

This chain connects TRBV29-1 to TRBJ2-7; 8 bases are a match to TRBD1. CDR1 is SQVTM, CDR2 ANQGSEA, per germline. The V gene end was trimmed by 7 bases and the J gene end by 6 bases; junction bases not matched to a gene: 11. The CDR3 consists of 13 residues. The DNA for the CDR3 is TGCAGCGGGGGGGCACAGGGGGGCGTCGAGCAGTACTTC. It encodes CSGGAQGGVEQYF.

This clone appeared a single time. J is TRBJ2-5 and V is TRBV7-3, with 8 positions matching TRBD1. CDR3 length: 15 residues. The germline gives CDR1 SGHTA, CDR2 FQGTGA. Losses at the gene ends were 5 bases for V and 2 bases for J; bases not matched to a gene: 7. For the CDR3, the DNA is TGTGCCAGCAGCCGACAGGGGACTGCTCAAGAGACCCAGTACTTC. This translates into CASSRQGTAQETQYF.

V and J are TRBV13 and TRBJ1-2; 9 bases line up with TRBD1. The V gene end was trimmed by 8 bases and the J gene end by 7 bases; junction bases not matched to a gene: 20. Per the germline V gene, CDR1 is PRHDT and CDR2 is FYEKMQ (reference sequence). The CDR3 is made up of 17 amino acids. The CDR3 here is CASLLSPVGQGGLGYTF. For the CDR3, the DNA is TGTGCCAGCCTTTTAAGCCCTGTGGGACAGGGAGGGCTTGGCTACACCTTC.

Of note for this clone: One end of the junction does not line up with germline, which may come from a read error. The J gene is TRBJ2-7, the V gene TRBV14, with 7 bases fitting TRBD1. This CDR3 is 15 amino acids long. Germline CDR1 and CDR2: SGHDN and FVKESK. The CDR3 DNA sequence: TGTGCCAGCAGCCATCGACCGGGACAGACTTACGACCAGTACTTC. Protein: CASSHRPGQTYDQYF.

The chain has TRBV6-5 and TRBJ1-2; 10 bases are shared with TRBD1. Germline CDR1 and CDR2: MNHEY and SVGAGI. This CDR3 comprises 15 residues. V lost 5 bases, J lost 8 bases, and 11 bases stayed unmatched. Here the CDR3 reads CASSVKTGGALGYTF. In DNA form, the CDR3 reads TGTGCCAGCAGTGTAAAGACAGGGGGCGCTTTAGGCTACACCTTC.

The rearrangement links TRBV5-5 to TRBJ1-5; D remains ambiguous. The CDR3 length is 14 residues. The germline V gene encodes CDR1 SGHKS and CDR2 YYEKEE (reference sequence). Trimming took 2 bases from V and 2 from J, leaving 8 bases between them. The CDR3 loop reads CASSFFPGNQPQHF. The CDR3 nucleotides are TGTGCCAGCAGCTTTTTCCCCGGCAATCAGCCCCAGCATTTT.

The chain has TRBV5-4 and TRBJ1-1, with 8 nucleotides matching TRBD1. Per the germline V gene, CDR1 is SGHNT and CDR2 is YYREEE (reference sequence). The CDR3 spans 14 residues. V gave up 3 bases and J gave up 4 bases; unmatched junction bases: 5. The CDR3 spells CASSWTTGGTEAFF. In nucleotides, the CDR3 is TGTGCCAGCAGCTGGACAACAGGGGGCACTGAAGCTTTCTTT.

The chain carries TRBV2 and TRBJ1-1, with D hard to call. V lost 4 bases and J lost 2, with 8 bases in between. CDR1 and CDR2 (germline): SNHLY, FYNNEI. The CDR3 length is 13 residues. In nucleotides, the CDR3 is TGTGCCAGCAGTGGTCAGTTCAACACTGAAGCTTTCTTT. Residues: CASSGQFNTEAFF.

This chain links TRBV19 with TRBJ2-4, with 9 bases identical to TRBD1. The CDR3 length is 14 residues. V lost 8 bases, J lost 7 bases, and 9 bases stayed unmatched. The germline gives CDR1 LNHDA, CDR2 SQIVND (reference sequence). CDR3 protein: CASHTGGAENIQYF. CDR3 bases: TGTGCCAGTCACACAGGGGGCGCTGAGAACATTCAGTACTTC.

The rearrangement uses TRBV4-1 and TRBJ2-1; TRBD2 agrees at 10 bases. CDR1 is MGHRA and CDR2 is YSYEKL in the germline V gene. Trimming cost V 4 bases and J 4 bases; bases outside gene matches: 7. This CDR3 spans 16 amino acids. This chain's CDR3 is CASSLESGGAYNEQFF. CDR3 DNA: TGCGCCAGCAGCCTCGAAAGCGGGGGGGCTTACAATGAGCAGTTCTTC.

The V gene is TRBV29-1, the J gene TRBJ2-5; weak D call: TRBD1 (5 bases). CDR3 length: 12 residues. Trimming took 6 bases from V and 1 from J, leaving 9 bases between them. Germline V CDR1 and CDR2: SQVTM, ANQGSEA. The CDR3 is CSVLTAQETQYF. The CDR3 bases are TGCAGCGTCCTGACAGCCCAAGAGACCCAGTACTTC.

The chain is built from TRBV27 and TRBJ1-1, with a tentative D call TRBD1 (5 bases). Germline CDR1 MNHEY, CDR2 SMNVEV (reference sequence). CDR3 length: 15 amino acids. Trimming left V 7 bases short and J 1 base short, with 16 bases between. CDR3 region: CASKGPGPPNTEAFF. CDR3 nucleotides: TGTGCCAGCAAGGGCCCAGGGCCGCCGAACACTGAAGCTTTCTTT.

The chain recombines TRBV25-1 with TRBJ2-3; the D gene is possibly TRBD2 (6 bases). V shed 0 bases and J shed 0 bases, with 13 bases lying between them. Germline CDR1 MGHDK, CDR2 SYGVNS. The CDR3 extends over 17 amino acids. The CDR3 protein is CASSEYEGLASTDTQYF. The CDR3 nucleotides read TGTGCCAGCAGTGAATATGAGGGACTGGCTAGCACAGATACGCAGTATTTT.

V gene TRBV12-1 combines with J gene TRBJ2-7; TRBD2, as called in the table, went unchecked against the DNA. TRBV12-1 represents a pseudogene. This CDR3 is 14 amino acids long. The CDR3 coding sequence is TGTGCCAGCAGCCCCCGGGGACTCGCCTACGAGCAGTACTTC. It yields the protein CASSPRGLAYEQYF.

The chain is built from TRBV29-1 and TRBJ1-3; D is possibly TRBD1 (5 bases). The CDR3 has 18 residues. V was shortened by 0 bases and J by 0 bases, with 18 bases between the two germline ends. Germline CDR1 reads SQVTM; CDR2 reads ANQGSEA. CDR3 residues: CSVEDRWGGVPSGNTIYF. For the CDR3, the DNA is TGCAGCGTTGAAGATCGATGGGGGGGAGTCCCCTCTGGAAACACCATATATTTT. Supplemented by reference TRBV29-1 and TRBJ1-3, the full variable domain reads SAVISQKPSRDICQRGTSLTIQCQVDSQVTMMFWYRQQPGQSLTLIATANQGSEATYESGFVIDKFPISRPNLTFSTLTVSNMSPEDSSIYLCSVEDRWGGVPSGNTIYFGEGSWLTVV.

In DNA, the CDR3 is TGTGCCAGCAGCGTAGACTCGGCGGGGGGCTACACCTTC. This translates into CASSVDSAGGYTF. The chain has TRBV9 and TRBJ1-2, with D hard to call. The ends were cut back, 0 bases at V and 8 bases at J, with 11 bases in the middle. The germline CDR1 and CDR2 sequences are SGDLS and YYNGEE. This CDR3 is built from 13 residues.

V gene TRBV5-1 combines with J gene TRBJ2-5; a possible D gene is TRBD2 (6 bases). The J call may be mistaken, given a closer DNA end match to TRBJ2-7. The germline V gene encodes CDR1 SGHRS and CDR2 YFSETQ. There are 14 residues in the CDR3. The CDR3 protein is CASSPALEGAEQYF. For the CDR3, the DNA is TGCGCCAGCAGCCCTGCCCTGGAGGGAGCCGAGCAGTACTTC.

CDR3 in amino acids: CASSVGGGLNTEAFF. The CDR3 bases are TGTGCCAGCAGCGTAGGAGGCGGTCTGAACACTGAAGCTTTCTTT. The rearrangement uses TRBV9 and TRBJ1-1; D remains unclear. Trimming stripped 0 bases from V and 0 bases from J, with 9 bases between. Germline V lookup: CDR1 SGDLS, CDR2 YYNGEE. The CDR3 loop spans 15 amino acids. Supplemented by reference TRBV9 and TRBJ1-1, the full variable domain reads DSGVTQTPKHLITATGQRVTLRCSPRSGDLSVYWYQQSLDQGLQFLIQYYNGEERAKGNILERFSAQQFPDLHSELNLSSLELGDSALYFCASSVGGGLNTEAFFGQGTRLTVV.

The chain uses TRBV18 and TRBJ2-7, with a weak D call TRBD1 (5 bases). The length of the CDR3 is 13 residues. V was cut by 6 bases and J by 3 bases, with 12 bases left in between. Germline-derived CDR1 and CDR2 are KGHSH and LQKENI. The CDR3 DNA sequence: TGTGCCAGCTCGCCTGGACACAACTACGAGCAGTACTTC. This sequence encodes CASSPGHNYEQYF.

This chain uses TRBV19 with TRBJ1-4, with D maybe TRBD1 (5 bases). The CDR3 runs to 15 residues. Trimming removed 1 base at V and 4 bases at J, with 10 bases between. Germline V gene data show CDR1 as LNHDA and CDR2 as SQIVND (reference sequence). The CDR3 bases are TGTGCCAGTAGTATAGGGACAAGGGTTAATGAAAAACTGTTTTTT. Its protein is CASSIGTRVNEKLFF.